The entry below describes one TCR beta chain. Its target is not known. This sample was taken from a study of shared clonotypes between healthy human individuals. About the research overall: Per donor, three plates held CD4 naive cells, three held CD4 memory, two held CD8 naive and one held CD8 memory.

Study-wide results and limits: Since donors were few, the genetic and exposure-history diversity represented was limited.

Healthy HIV-negative adults with no recent acute infections or vaccinations were recruited as donors. CD45RA+ naive and CD45RA-negative memory subsets were separated from CD4+ cells. Germline values: CDR1 MRHNA, CDR2 SNTAGT. The junction had 8 bases not matched to a gene; V was cut back by 3 bases and J by 0 bases. This CDR3 spans 17 amino acids. Data came from immunoSEQ multiplex PCR; TCRdb stores just in-frame clones and leaves some out. Here the sample spans 980,000 or so clones, about 80% being singletons. The receptor was isolated from a young man in good health. The sample taken for sequencing was memory CD4+ T cells sorted from blood. This sample's subset: CD45RA-negative fraction. V and J are TRBV6-4 and TRBJ2-1; 7 bases align to TRBD2. As DNA, the CDR3 is TGTGCCAGCAGTGAGGGCTCAGGCGGGAGCTCCTACAATGAGCAGTTCTTC. Its protein is CASSEGSGGSSYNEQFF.